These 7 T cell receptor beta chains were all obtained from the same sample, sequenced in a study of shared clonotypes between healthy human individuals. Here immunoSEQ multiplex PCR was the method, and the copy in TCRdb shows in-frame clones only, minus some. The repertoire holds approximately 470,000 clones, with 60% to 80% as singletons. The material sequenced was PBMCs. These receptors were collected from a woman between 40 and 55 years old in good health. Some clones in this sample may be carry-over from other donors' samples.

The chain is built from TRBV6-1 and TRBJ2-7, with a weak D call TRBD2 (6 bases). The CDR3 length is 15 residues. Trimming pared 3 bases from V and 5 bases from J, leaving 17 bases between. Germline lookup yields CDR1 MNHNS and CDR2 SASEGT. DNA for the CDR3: TGTGCCAGCAGTGAGACGGGGGATGCTGCCCACGAGCAGTACTTC. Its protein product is CASSETGDAAHEQYF.

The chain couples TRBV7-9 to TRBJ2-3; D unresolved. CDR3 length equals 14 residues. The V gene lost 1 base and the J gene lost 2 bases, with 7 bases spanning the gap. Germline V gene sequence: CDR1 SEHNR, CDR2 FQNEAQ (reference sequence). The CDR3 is CASSLGLPTDTQYF. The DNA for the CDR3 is TGTGCCAGCAGCTTAGGACTCCCCACAGATACGCAGTATTTT.

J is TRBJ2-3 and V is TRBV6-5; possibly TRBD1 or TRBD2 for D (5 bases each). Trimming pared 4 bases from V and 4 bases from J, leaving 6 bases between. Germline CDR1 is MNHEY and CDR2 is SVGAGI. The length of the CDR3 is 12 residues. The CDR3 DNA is TGTGCCAGCAGTTCGGGACCAGATACGCAGTATTTT. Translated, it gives CASSSGPDTQYF.

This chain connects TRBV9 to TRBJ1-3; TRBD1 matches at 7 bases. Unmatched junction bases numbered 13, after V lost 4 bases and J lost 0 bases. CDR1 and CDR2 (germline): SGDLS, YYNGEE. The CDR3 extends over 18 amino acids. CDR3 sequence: CASSSRGDSESSGNTIYF. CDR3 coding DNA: TGTGCCAGCAGCTCCAGGGGGGACTCCGAGAGCTCTGGAAACACCATATATTTT.

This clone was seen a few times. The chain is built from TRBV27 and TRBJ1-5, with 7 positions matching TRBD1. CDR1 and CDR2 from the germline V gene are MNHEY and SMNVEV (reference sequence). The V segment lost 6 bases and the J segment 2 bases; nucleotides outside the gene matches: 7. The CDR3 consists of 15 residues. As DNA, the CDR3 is TGTGCCAGCAGACGTGACAGGGACGGCAATCAGCCCCAGCATTTT. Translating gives CASRRDRDGNQPQHF.

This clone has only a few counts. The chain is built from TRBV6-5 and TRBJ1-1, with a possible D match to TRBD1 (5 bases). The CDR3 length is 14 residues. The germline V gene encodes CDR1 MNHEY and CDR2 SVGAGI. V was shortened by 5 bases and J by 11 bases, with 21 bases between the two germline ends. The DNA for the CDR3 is TGTGCCAGCAGTAGACCGGGACTTTCAGAAGCGGCTTTCTTT. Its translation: CASSRPGLSEAAFF.

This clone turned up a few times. The CDR3, as DNA: TGTGCCAGCAGCGTAGTCGACAGGGGGTCCACAGATACGCAGTATTTT. Protein sequence: CASSVVDRGSTDTQYF. The chain couples TRBV9 to TRBJ2-3; 9 positions agree with TRBD1. The trim removed 0 bases at V and 2 bases at J, leaving 4 bases unmatched. The CDR3 loop spans 16 amino acids. CDR1 and CDR2 (germline): SGDLS, YYNGEE.